These 14 T cell receptor beta chains were all obtained from the same sample, sequenced in a study of CD8 T cells in ankylosing spondylitis. TCRdb recomputed calls from the 5' RACE reads with MiXCR, one row per CDR3 protein. Among some 250,000 distinct CDR3 sequences listed, roughly 10% were seen once. The material sequenced was blood, either unsorted or a sorted T cell fraction (not recorded which). These receptors all come from a male donor with ankylosing spondylitis or in good health (not recorded which).

This clonotype was seen many times. The chain recombines TRBV5-1 with TRBJ2-7, with D perhaps matching TRBD1 or TRBD2 (7 bases each). Germline V gene data show CDR1 as SGHRS and CDR2 as YFSETQ. The ends were cut back, 4 bases at V and 5 bases at J, with 13 bases in the middle. There are 13 residues in the CDR3. The chain's CDR3 is CASSVGGGNEQYF. CDR3 coding DNA: TGCGCCAGCAGCGTGGGAGGGGGCAACGAGCAGTACTTC.

In its sample, this clonotype was seen many times. The genes are TRBV15 and TRBJ2-7, with D perhaps matching TRBD2 (5 bases). The V and J ends lost 2 bases and 7 bases respectively, with 15 bases between them. The CDR3 has 14 amino acids. CDR1 and CDR2 (germline): LNHNV, YYDKDF (reference sequence). Written as DNA, the CDR3 is TGTGCCACCAGCAGAAGTGGCAGCGGACGAGAGCAGTACTTC. This gives the protein CATSRSGSGREQYF.

The chain recombines TRBV7-2 with TRBJ2-3, with D possibly TRBD2 on 5 matching bases. V lost 5 bases and J lost 2, with 11 bases in between. The germline gives CDR1 SGHTA, CDR2 FQGNSA. This CDR3 spans 14 amino acids. The CDR3: CASSPERTTDTQYF. The CDR3 coding sequence is TGTGCCAGCAGCCCAGAGCGGACCACAGATACGCAGTATTTT.

This clonotype was found many times. The chain is built from TRBV12-2 and TRBJ1-2; the table's D call, TRBD1, has no DNA check behind it. TRBV12-2 is a pseudogene segment. This CDR3 region has 16 residues. CDR3 DNA: TGTGCAAGTCGCTTAGGTGGCAGGGTTTCGAGCTATGGCTACACCTTC. The encoded protein is CASRLGGRVSSYGYTF.

The chain couples TRBV6-5 to TRBJ2-3; no clear D gene. V lost 7 bases to trimming and J lost 2 bases, with 16 bases between them. Germline CDR1 reads MNHEY; CDR2 reads SVGAGI. This CDR3 contains 15 residues. As DNA, the CDR3 is TGTGCCAGCACGTTCGGCAGAGCGCACACAGATACGCAGTATTTT. Encoded protein: CASTFGRAHTDTQYF.

This clonotype has a count of ten or more. V usage is TRBV5-5 and J usage is TRBJ2-1, with no clear D. The V gene's germline CDR1 is SGHKS and CDR2 YYEKEE (reference sequence). The V end lost 1 base, the J end lost 10 bases, and 6 bases lay between the germline ends. The CDR3 consists of 11 residues. The CDR3 nucleotides are TGTGCCAGCAGCTTGAGACAAGAGCAGTTCTTC. Its protein product is CASSLRQEQFF.

This clonotype was picked up a small number of times. The gene calls are TRBV6-1 and TRBJ1-1; TRBD1 aligns across 8 bases. V dropped 4 bases and J dropped 10; count of bases not matched to a gene: 11. The CDR3 has 14 amino acids. The germline CDR1 and CDR2 sequences are MNHNS and SASEGT. CDR3 region: CASSATGGRARAFF. CDR3 DNA sequence: TGTGCCAGCAGTGCTACAGGGGGAAGGGCGCGAGCTTTCTTT.

In its sample, this clonotype was seen a few times. J is TRBJ2-2 and V is TRBV7-7; TRBD2 might be the D (6 bases). The CDR3 contains 16 residues. Germline CDR1 and CDR2: SSHAT and FNYEAQ (reference sequence). Trimming left V 5 bases short and J 0 bases short, with 13 bases between. As DNA, the CDR3 is TGTGCCAGCAGCCCCCTAGCGCCCGCGAACACCGGGGAGCTGTTTTTT. This translates into CASSPLAPANTGELFF.

This clonotype was counted many times. The chain uses TRBV27 and TRBJ1-6; D may be TRBD1 (5 bases). CDR3 length: 14 amino acids. CDR1 MNHEY and CDR2 SMNVEV come from the germline V gene (reference sequence). V was shortened by 8 bases and J by 4 bases, with 12 bases between the two germline ends. CDR3 in amino acids: CASRGHSYNSPLHF. In DNA form, the CDR3 reads TGTGCCAGCCGCGGACACTCGTATAATTCACCCCTCCACTTT.

This chain joins TRBV16 and TRBJ2-2; D is possibly TRBD2 (5 bases). Per the germline V gene, CDR1 is KGHSY and CDR2 is FQNENV. The CDR3 sequence is 13 residues long. Between the trimmed V and J ends, which lost 7 bases and 3 bases, there was a span of 9 bases. This CDR3 is CASKAAYTGELFF. CDR3 nucleotides: TGTGCCAGCAAAGCGGCCTACACCGGGGAGCTGTTTTTT.

This clonotype was picked up many times. The chain joins TRBV5-1 to TRBJ1-6, with TRBD1 identical over 7 bases. Trimming at V came to 1 base and at J to 9 bases, leaving 4 bases not matched to a gene. Germline CDR1 reads SGHRS; CDR2 reads YFSETQ. CDR3 size: 14 residues. CDR3 DNA sequence: TGCGCCAGCAGCTTGACAGGGGCGGGTTCACCCCTCCACTTT. Its protein is CASSLTGAGSPLHF.

This chain joins TRBV6-2 or TRBV6-3 and TRBJ2-7; a possible D gene is TRBD1 (6 bases). The CDR3 contains 13 residues. Germline lookup yields CDR1 MNHEY and CDR2 SVGEGT. V was clipped by 6 bases and J by 3 bases, with 12 bases between them. The CDR3, as DNA: TGTGCCAGCAGCTCCCGACAGGTCTACGAGCAGTACTTC. It translates to CASSSRQVYEQYF.

This clonotype came up many times. The chain has TRBV24-1 and TRBJ2-1, with TRBD2 identical over 12 bases. Germline CDR1 KGHDR, CDR2 SFDVKD. The CDR3 loop spans 17 amino acids. Trimming at V came to 3 bases and at J to 11 bases, leaving 13 bases not matched to a gene. CDR3 bases: TGTGCCACCAGTGATCCCTGGGGTGGACTAGCGGGATTCAAGCAGTTCTTC. It codes for CATSDPWGGLAGFKQFF.

About this clonotype: One end of the junction does not line up with germline, which may come from a read error. J is TRBJ1-3 and V is TRBV6-6; D gene ambiguous. CDR3 length: 13 amino acids. Germline assignment: CDR1 MNHNY and CDR2 SVGAGI (reference sequence). In DNA form, the CDR3 reads TGTGCCGGCAGTTATGGTTCTGGAAACACCATATATTTT. Encoded protein: CAGSYGSGNTIYF.